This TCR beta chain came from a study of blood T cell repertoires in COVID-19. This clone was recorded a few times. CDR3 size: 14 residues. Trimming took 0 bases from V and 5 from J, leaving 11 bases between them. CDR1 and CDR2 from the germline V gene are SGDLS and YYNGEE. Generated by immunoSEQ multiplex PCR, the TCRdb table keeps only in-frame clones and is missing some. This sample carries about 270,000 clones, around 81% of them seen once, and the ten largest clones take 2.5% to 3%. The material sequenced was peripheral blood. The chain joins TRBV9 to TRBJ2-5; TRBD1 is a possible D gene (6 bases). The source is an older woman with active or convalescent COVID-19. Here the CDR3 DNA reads TGTGCCAGCAGCGTAGGGACCCAGGGGGAGACCCAGTACTTC. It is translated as CASSVGTQGETQYF.